The clone carrying this T cell receptor beta chain was detected a few times. Its specificity is unknown. The library was designed around alpha chains, so this beta chain is a stray read whose abundance carries little weight. Every TCR cDNA molecule bore its own unique molecular identifier. TCRdb re-called the 5' RACE reads with MiXCR, one entry per CDR3 protein. The sample consists of 5,500 to 7,500 distinct CDR3 sequences, around 13% of them appearing once. This record comes from a study of spatial heterogeneity in lung cancer. As for the study in general: A T cell module score from matched bulk RNA-seq correlated strongly with TCR transcript counts in tumor regions. Findings and limits, study-wide: Counts of expanded intratumoral alpha and beta TCRs tracked tumor mutation counts.

CDR3 length: 11 amino acids. The V gene lost 6 bases and the J gene lost 0 bases, with 5 bases spanning the gap. Germline V gives CDR1 DFQATT, CDR2 SNEGSKA (reference sequence). Time point defined: sample taken at primary tumor resection. V and J are TRBV20-1 and TRBJ2-5; unclear D gene. This specimen was lung tumor tissue, taken at surgery. The source is a male donor with early-stage non-small cell lung cancer. The CDR3 reads CSAQYQETQYF. The CDR3 coding sequence is TGCAGTGCGCAGTACCAAGAGACCCAGTACTTC.